This TCR beta chain emerged from a study of T cells in Graves' hyperthyroidism and ophthalmopathy (dated by TCRdb to between 2018 and 2020). Background for the entire study: Peripheral blood samples were taken at the time of initial diagnosis, prior to any treatment. For training and testing, the 100 or so patients in the discovery cohort were randomly divided in a 7:3 ratio. Whether ophthalmopathy could be predicted prospectively was tested in an independent validation cohort made up of under 20 hyperthyroidism patients plus 17 patients who later progressed to ophthalmopathy. The paper describes TCR Vbeta CDR3 sequencing of fewer than 150 peripheral blood samples, made up of around 41 ophthalmopathy patients, around 73 hyperthyroidism patients and some 17 progressor patients. Following sampling, methimazole starting at 30 mg daily was given to hyperthyroidism patients, and high-dose intravenous methylprednisolone was given to ophthalmopathy patients. In more than 5 Graves' hyperthyroidism patients, the study also compared T-cell repertoires from thyroid tissue with T-cell repertoires from blood. To identify distinguishing TCR V-J signatures, a discovery cohort of 90 to 100 patients was used, comprising some 45 with Graves' ophthalmopathy and some 57 with stable Graves' hyperthyroidism. General conclusions and limits of the study: Most expanded thyroid clonotypes (frequency above 0.001) were also detected in blood, suggesting blood repertoires may reflect thyroid immune responses. A model built on a 13 V-J signature distinguished ophthalmopathy from stable hyperthyroidism, reaching 87.88% sensitivity and about 81% specificity in cross-validation and 80%/75% in testing. In validation, progression to ophthalmopathy was predicted by the model with almost 71% sensitivity and around 75% specificity, a median of about 6 months before onset. Sample size was not statistically predetermined, and investigators were not blinded to group allocation.

Looking up the germline V gene yields CDR1 MDHEN and CDR2 SYDVKM. The CDR3 measures 18 amino acids from cysteine to phenylalanine. Only the CDR3 DNA is retained, 54 bases long and in frame from the first base. Unmatched junction bases come to 11, with V trimmed by 3 bases and J by 4 bases. The TCR beta CDR3 regions were amplified from the RNA transcripts. For the first round of RT-PCR on the TCR CDR3, the HTBI primer set was used together with the Qiagen OneStep RT-PCR kit. Libraries were constructed in a second round of multiplex PCR, after which size selection and purification were performed. Paired-end sequencing of the libraries was performed with 100 bp reads on an Illumina HiSeq2000. The authors' analysis ran thus. SOAPnuke was used to process the raw data, throwing out any read that contained adapters or uncalled bases, had a mean Phred below 15, or lacked an exact constant-primer or identifier match. COPE v1.2.5 was used to merge high-quality paired reads, and clonotypes were defined as unique nucleotide sequences. Clonotypes were aligned to IMGT TRBV, TRBD and TRBJ reference segments using MiTCR v1.1. The analysis included only V-J combinations with a frequency above 0.0001, which together covered approximately 99% of the repertoires. A TCS score was defined as the ratio between F50 (clonal expansion) and ExV (chaos), using BLOSUM62-based TCRdist between CDR3 peptides within each V-J. Welch's t-statistics and random forest reduced approximately 520 V-J features to 10 to 15, which were used in a naive Bayes classifier (R e1071). TCRdb passed the public sequencing reads through fastp at Q25 and MiXCR, retaining productive beta sequences. Each CDR3 protein gets just one entry, which takes the most common genes and DNA from the rows behind it. In this record, the V and J calls reflect TCRdb's handling and not the investigators' own analysis. Here the sample has approximately 690,000 distinct CDR3 sequences; approximately 14% occur a single time. The top ten hold approximately 12% of the sample.

This clonotype was observed a handful of times. Its antigen is currently not known. No much larger clone exists at a distance of one base, and base qualities are not known. Moderately to severely active disease, a Clinical Activity Score of at least 3, a NOSPECS grade of at least 4, and a duration under 3 months were present in ophthalmopathy patients. Patients with uncontrolled infections, other autoimmune diseases, pregnancy or lactation were excluded. Clinical symptoms, serum thyroxine and TRAb, thyroid ultrasound, and orbital computed tomography formed the basis for the diagnoses. PBMCs were isolated from about 9.2 ml of fresh peripheral blood by Ficoll-Paque density gradient centrifugation. Total RNA was extracted using Trizol reagent, and RNA quality was assessed on an Agilent 2100 Bioanalyzer.

Material: blood. The chain employs TRBV28 and TRBJ2-1, and 11 junction bases match TRBD2. The sequence derives from a woman in her forties or fifties with Graves' ophthalmopathy. The CDR3 reads as follows: CASSFSGTSGGLYNEQFF. The DNA is as follows: TGTGCCAGCAGTTTTTCCGGGACTAGCGGAGGCCTTTACAATGAGCAGTTCTTC.